The 13 T cell receptor beta chains in this list originate from one sample, sequenced in a study of blood T cell repertoires in COVID-19. Repertoires were generated with immunoSEQ multiplex PCR, while TCRdb's copy carries only in-frame clones and drops some. The sample holds under 300,000 clones, roughly 80% seen once. The sequenced sample was peripheral blood. The receptors were sampled from a woman between 18 and 30 years old with acute or convalescent COVID-19.

J is TRBJ2-3 and V is TRBV7-9, with 7 positions matching TRBD2. The CDR3 spans 17 residues. V lost 3 bases to trimming and J lost 3 bases; unmatched junction nucleotides: 12. CDR1 SEHNR and CDR2 FQNEAQ come from the germline V gene (reference sequence). This CDR3 is CASSFLFGGRGTDTQYF. DNA for the CDR3: TGTGCCAGCAGCTTTCTATTCGGCGGGAGAGGTACAGATACGCAGTATTTT.

The chain recombines TRBV27 with TRBJ1-2; perhaps TRBD1 as D (5 bases). CDR3 length equals 14 residues. The V gene lost 5 bases and the J gene lost 2 bases, with 12 bases spanning the gap. Germline V CDR1 and CDR2: MNHEY, SMNVEV (reference sequence). The CDR3 region is CASSPGGGNYGYTF. The CDR3 DNA follows: TGTGCCAGCAGTCCCGGGGGGGGGAACTATGGCTACACCTTC.

This clone was seen once. The J gene is TRBJ2-7, the V gene TRBV4-1, with 12 bases matching TRBD2. The J segment lost 6 bases and the V segment lost 0 bases, leaving 6 bases of the junction unmatched. From germline, CDR1 is MGHRA and CDR2 YSYEKL. The CDR3 has 16 residues. The CDR3 bases are TGCGCCAGCAGCCAAGATGGGACTAGCGGGTCCGGCGAGCAGTACTTC. Translation gives CASSQDGTSGSGEQYF.

The chain couples TRBV15 to TRBJ2-1, with D possibly TRBD2 on 7 matching bases. The germline V and J ends were trimmed by 3 bases and 9 bases, with 12 bases remaining between them. Germline V CDR1 and CDR2: LNHNV, YYDKDF (reference sequence). This CDR3 contains 13 residues. This chain's CDR3 is CATSRGEGGEQFF. CDR3 bases: TGTGCCACCAGCAGGGGGGAGGGGGGTGAGCAGTTCTTC.

The CDR3 DNA is TGTGCCAGCAGTTTATTTGCAGGGGGCGAGACCCAGTACTTC. The encoded protein is CASSLFAGGETQYF. This chain uses TRBV28 with TRBJ2-5, with 8 bases aligning to TRBD1. The germline V gene encodes CDR1 MDHEN and CDR2 SYDVKM. The CDR3 spans 14 residues. Germline trimming cut 1 base from V and 5 bases from J; bases unmatched to any gene: 3.

The CDR3 loop reads CASSAPGQPNEKLFF. The CDR3 bases are TGCGCCAGCAGCGCTCCGGGACAACCTAATGAAAAACTGTTTTTT. V is TRBV5-1 and J is TRBJ1-4; perhaps TRBD1 as D (6 bases). CDR3 length: 15 residues. Germline values: CDR1 SGHRS, CDR2 YFSETQ. The ends were cut back, 4 bases at V and 3 bases at J, with 13 bases in the middle.

The chain employs TRBV27 and TRBJ2-2, with 7 bases matching TRBD1. This CDR3 is 14 amino acids long. In germline, CDR1 is MNHEY, CDR2 SMNVEV (reference sequence). V trimming: 6 bases; J trimming: 3 bases; junction bases outside the gene matches: 4. DNA for the CDR3: TGTGCCAGCAGCACAGGGGTATACACCGGGGAGCTGTTTTTT. Translated: CASSTGVYTGELFF.

V is TRBV15 and J is TRBJ2-3; D remains ambiguous. The germline V and J ends were trimmed by 3 bases and 4 bases, with 8 bases remaining between them. The length of the CDR3 is 13 residues. Germline loops: CDR1 LNHNV, CDR2 YYDKDF (reference sequence). The CDR3 here is CATSSPPADTQYF. CDR3 DNA sequence: TGTGCCACCAGCAGTCCCCCAGCAGATACGCAGTATTTT.

The chain joins TRBV7-3 to TRBJ2-7, with 9 bases aligning to TRBD1. The J segment lost 3 bases and the V segment lost 2 bases, leaving 5 bases of the junction unmatched. CDR3 length: 15 residues. Germline CDR1 and CDR2: SGHTA and FQGTGA. CDR3 residues: CASSLGTGSGYEQYF. The DNA for the CDR3 is TGTGCCAGCAGCTTAGGGACAGGGTCCGGCTACGAGCAGTACTTC. Complete variable domain (other parts from reference TRBV7-3 and TRBJ2-7): GAGVSQTPSNKVTEKGKYVELRCDPISGHTALYWYRQSLGQGPEFLIYFQGTGAADDSGLPNDRFFAVRPEGSVSTLKIQRTERGDSAVYLCASSLGTGSGYEQYFGPGTRLTVT.

This chain links TRBV5-1 with TRBJ2-7; 12 bases are a match to TRBD2. Trimming cost V 0 bases and J 1 base; bases outside gene matches: 5. Per germline, CDR1 SGHRS and CDR2 YFSETQ. The CDR3 sequence is 17 residues long. Here the CDR3 reads CASSLGPGLAGSYEQYF. The CDR3 nucleotides are TGCGCCAGCAGCTTGGGGCCCGGACTAGCGGGATCCTACGAGCAGTACTTC. The entire variable domain, with the rest obtained from reference TRBV5-1 and TRBJ2-7, is as follows: KAGVTQTPRYLIKTRGQQVTLSCSPISGHRSVSWYQQTPGQGLQFLFEYFSETQRNKGNFPGRFSGRQFSNSRSEMNVSTLELGDSALYLCASSLGPGLAGSYEQYFGPGTRLTVT.

The V and J genes are TRBV5-1 and TRBJ1-2, with a weak D call TRBD1 (5 bases). Germline CDR1 is SGHRS and CDR2 is YFSETQ. This CDR3 is 14 amino acids long. V lost 4 bases, J lost 6 bases, and 16 bases lay in between. The CDR3 protein is CASSPHGGKDGYTF. DNA for the CDR3: TGCGCCAGCAGCCCCCACGGGGGAAAGGATGGCTACACCTTC. The whole variable domain, remainder taken from reference TRBV5-1 and TRBJ1-2, is KAGVTQTPRYLIKTRGQQVTLSCSPISGHRSVSWYQQTPGQGLQFLFEYFSETQRNKGNFPGRFSGRQFSNSRSEMNVSTLELGDSALYLCASSPHGGKDGYTFGSGTRLTVV.

The chain couples TRBV10-3 to TRBJ2-1; TRBD2 matches 16 bases. The CDR3 covers 15 residues. CDR1 is ENHRY, CDR2 SYGVKD, per germline. V lost 8 bases to trimming and J lost 9 bases; unmatched junction nucleotides: 7. The DNA of the CDR3 is TGTGCCATCGGGGGGACTAGCGGGAGGGCCCGTGAGCAGTTCTTC. This sequence encodes CAIGGTSGRAREQFF.

V and J are TRBV10-3 and TRBJ1-5, with a weak D call TRBD1 (5 bases). CDR1 and CDR2 from the germline V gene are ENHRY and SYGVKD. This CDR3 comprises 14 residues. With 10 bases removed from V and 3 bases from J, the gap between germline ends came to 16 bases. In DNA, the CDR3 is TGTGCCACCTGGGACGGAGGGCACAATCAGCCCCAGCATTTT. Residues: CATWDGGHNQPQHF.